This T cell receptor (beta chain) was retrieved from a study of spatial heterogeneity in lung cancer. This clonotype was recorded a few times. The antigen remains unidentified. TCRdb re-called the 5' RACE reads through MiXCR, storing one row per CDR3 protein. Counted here are more than 45,000 distinct CDR3 sequences, under 6% occurring once; the ten biggest clones make up over 8.5%. Indicated time point: sample taken at primary tumor resection. Researchers sequenced whole RNA taken from tumor, nontumor lung or frozen PBMC without sorting. 72 TRACERx patients with early, untreated non-small cell lung cancer donated samples. Germline V lookup: CDR1 MRHNA, CDR2 SNTAGT. CDR3 length equals 17 residues. The V end was cut by 0 bases, the J end by 6 bases, with 20 bases between. Study-wide results and limits: TCRs found ubiquitously expanded in tumor appeared in blood more at resection than at follow-up.

This clonotype originated in a male donor with early-stage non-small cell lung cancer. This specimen was PBMCs, taken at surgery. The V gene is TRBV6-4, the J gene TRBJ1-1; tentative D call: TRBD1 (6 bases). CDR3 sequence reads: CASSDSKGDSWLAEAFF. The CDR3, as DNA: TGTGCCAGCAGTGACTCTAAGGGGGACTCCTGGCTCGCTGAAGCTTTCTTT.